Described below is a single TCR beta chain sequence and its context. This specimen belongs to a study of blood T cell repertoires in COVID-19. At the level of the study: The analysed material was cDNA or gDNA that came from T cells, B-cell-depleted T cells, or PBMCs.

The length of the CDR3 is 15 residues. V was pared by 0 bases and J by 5 bases, with 13 bases between. The germline V gene has CDR1 SGHAT and CDR2 FQNNGV. Measured with immunoSEQ multiplex PCR; TCRdb has only the in-frame clones, and not every one. The sample carries a few hundred thousand clones, 70% to 90% recorded once. The TCR sequence derives from a young woman who had recovered from COVID-19. Sequenced input: peripheral blood. The J gene is TRBJ2-5, the V gene TRBV11-2; D perhaps matches TRBD1 (5 bases). The CDR3 here is CASSLETGPGETQYF. The CDR3 DNA follows: TGTGCCAGCAGCTTAGAAACAGGCCCTGGGGAGACCCAGTACTTC.